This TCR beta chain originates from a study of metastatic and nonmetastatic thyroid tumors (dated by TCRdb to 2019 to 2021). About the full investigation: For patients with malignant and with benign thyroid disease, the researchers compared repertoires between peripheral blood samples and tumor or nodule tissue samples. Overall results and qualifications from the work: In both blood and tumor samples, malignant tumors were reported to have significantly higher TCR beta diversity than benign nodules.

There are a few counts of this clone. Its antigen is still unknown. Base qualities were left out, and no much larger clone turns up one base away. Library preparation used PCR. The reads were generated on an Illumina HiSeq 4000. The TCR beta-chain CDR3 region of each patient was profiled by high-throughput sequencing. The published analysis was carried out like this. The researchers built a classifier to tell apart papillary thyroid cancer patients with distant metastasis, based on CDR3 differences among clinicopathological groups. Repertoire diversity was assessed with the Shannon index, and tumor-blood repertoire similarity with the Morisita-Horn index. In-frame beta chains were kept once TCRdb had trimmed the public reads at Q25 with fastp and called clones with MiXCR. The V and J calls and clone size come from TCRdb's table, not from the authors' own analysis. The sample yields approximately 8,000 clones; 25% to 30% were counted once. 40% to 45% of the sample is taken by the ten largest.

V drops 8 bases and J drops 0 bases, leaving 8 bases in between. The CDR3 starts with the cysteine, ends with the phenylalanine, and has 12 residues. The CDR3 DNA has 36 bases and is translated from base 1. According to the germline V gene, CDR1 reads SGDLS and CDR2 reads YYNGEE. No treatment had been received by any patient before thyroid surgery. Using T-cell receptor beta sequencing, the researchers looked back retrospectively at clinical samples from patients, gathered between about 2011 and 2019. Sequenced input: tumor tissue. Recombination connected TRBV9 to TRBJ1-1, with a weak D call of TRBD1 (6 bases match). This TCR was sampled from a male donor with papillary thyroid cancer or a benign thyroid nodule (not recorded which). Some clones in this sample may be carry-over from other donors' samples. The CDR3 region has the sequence CASQGMNTEAFF. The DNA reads TGTGCCAGTCAGGGGATGAACACTGAAGCTTTCTTT.